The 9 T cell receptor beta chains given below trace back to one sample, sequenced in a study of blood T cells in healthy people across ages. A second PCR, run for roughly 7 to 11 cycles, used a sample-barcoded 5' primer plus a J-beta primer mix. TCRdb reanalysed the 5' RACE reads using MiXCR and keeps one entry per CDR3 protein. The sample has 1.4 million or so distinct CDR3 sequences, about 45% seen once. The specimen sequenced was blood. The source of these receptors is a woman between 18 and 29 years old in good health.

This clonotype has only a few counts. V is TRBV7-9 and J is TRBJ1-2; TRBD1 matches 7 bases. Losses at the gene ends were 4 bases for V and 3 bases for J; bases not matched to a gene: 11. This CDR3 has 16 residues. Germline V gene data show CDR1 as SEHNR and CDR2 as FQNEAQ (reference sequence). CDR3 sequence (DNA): TGTGCCAGCAGCTCCCCTCTACAGGGGAACGACTATGGCTACACCTTC. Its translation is CASSSPLQGNDYGYTF.

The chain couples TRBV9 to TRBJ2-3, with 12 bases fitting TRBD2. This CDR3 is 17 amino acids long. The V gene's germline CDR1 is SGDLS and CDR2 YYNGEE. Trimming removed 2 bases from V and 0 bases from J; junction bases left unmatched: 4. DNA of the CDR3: TGTGCCAGCAGCGTTGGACTAGCGGGGTGGAGCACAGATACGCAGTATTTT. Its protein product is CASSVGLAGWSTDTQYF. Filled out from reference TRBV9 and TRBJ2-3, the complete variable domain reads DSGVTQTPKHLITATGQRVTLRCSPRSGDLSVYWYQQSLDQGLQFLIQYYNGEERAKGNILERFSAQQFPDLHSELNLSSLELGDSALYFCASSVGLAGWSTDTQYFGPGTRLTVL.

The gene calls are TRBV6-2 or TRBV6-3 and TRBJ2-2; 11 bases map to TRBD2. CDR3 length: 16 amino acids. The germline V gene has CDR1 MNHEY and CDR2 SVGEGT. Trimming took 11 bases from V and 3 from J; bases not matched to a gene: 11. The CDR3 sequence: CAAYLAGGGYTGELFF. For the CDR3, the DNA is TGTGCCGCCTATCTAGCGGGAGGAGGTTACACCGGGGAGCTGTTTTTT.

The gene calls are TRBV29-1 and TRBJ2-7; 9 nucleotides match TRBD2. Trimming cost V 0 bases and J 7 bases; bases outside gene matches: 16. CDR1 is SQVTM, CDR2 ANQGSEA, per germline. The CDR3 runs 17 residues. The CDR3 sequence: CSVEDLSRGGKYNEQYF. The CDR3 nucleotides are TGCAGCGTTGAAGATCTTTCGCGGGGGGGCAAGTACAATGAGCAGTACTTC.

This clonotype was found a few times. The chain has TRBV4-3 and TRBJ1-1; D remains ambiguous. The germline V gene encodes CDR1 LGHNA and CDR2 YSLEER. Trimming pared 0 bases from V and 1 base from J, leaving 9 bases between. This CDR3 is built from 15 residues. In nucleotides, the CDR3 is TGCGCCAGCAGCCAAGATCCAGGCTCGAACACTGAAGCTTTCTTT. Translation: CASSQDPGSNTEAFF.

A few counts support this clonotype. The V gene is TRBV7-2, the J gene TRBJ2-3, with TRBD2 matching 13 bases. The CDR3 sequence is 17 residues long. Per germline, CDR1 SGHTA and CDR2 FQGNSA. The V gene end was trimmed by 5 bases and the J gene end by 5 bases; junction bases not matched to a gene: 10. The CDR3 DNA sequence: TGTGCCAGCAGCAAACTAGCGGGAGGGCCGGTGGTAGATACGCAGTATTTT. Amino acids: CASSKLAGGPVVDTQYF.

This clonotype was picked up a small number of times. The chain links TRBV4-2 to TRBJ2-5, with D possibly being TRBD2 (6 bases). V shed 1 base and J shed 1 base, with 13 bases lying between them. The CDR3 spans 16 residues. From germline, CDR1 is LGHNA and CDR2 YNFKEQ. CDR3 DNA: TGTGCCAGCAGCCAAGTTCGGAGGGGAGCCCAAGAGACCCAGTACTTC. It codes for CASSQVRRGAQETQYF.

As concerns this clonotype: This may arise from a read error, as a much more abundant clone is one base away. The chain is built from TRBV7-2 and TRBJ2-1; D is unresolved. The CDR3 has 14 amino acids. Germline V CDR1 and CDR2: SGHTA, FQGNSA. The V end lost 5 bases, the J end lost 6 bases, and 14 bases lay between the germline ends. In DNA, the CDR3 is TGTGCCAGCAGCCAAGAGACCAACTGCAATGAGCAGTTCTTC. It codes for CASSQETNCNEQFF.

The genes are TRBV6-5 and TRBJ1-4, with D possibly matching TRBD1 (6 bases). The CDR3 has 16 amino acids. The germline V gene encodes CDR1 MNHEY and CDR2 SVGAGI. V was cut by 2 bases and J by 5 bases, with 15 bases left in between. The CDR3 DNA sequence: TGTGCCAGCAGTTACCACGAGGGGGTACCCAATGAAAAACTGTTTTTT. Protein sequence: CASSYHEGVPNEKLFF.